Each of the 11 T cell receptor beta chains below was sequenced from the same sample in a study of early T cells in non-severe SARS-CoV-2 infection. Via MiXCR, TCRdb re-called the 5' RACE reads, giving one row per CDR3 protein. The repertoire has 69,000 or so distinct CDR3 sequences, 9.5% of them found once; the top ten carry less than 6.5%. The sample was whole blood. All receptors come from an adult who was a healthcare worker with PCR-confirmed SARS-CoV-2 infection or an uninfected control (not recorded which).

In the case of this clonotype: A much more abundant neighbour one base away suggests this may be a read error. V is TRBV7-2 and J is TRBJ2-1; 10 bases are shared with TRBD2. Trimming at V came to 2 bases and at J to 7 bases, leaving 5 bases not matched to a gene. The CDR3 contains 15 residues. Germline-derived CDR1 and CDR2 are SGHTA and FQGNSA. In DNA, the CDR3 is TGTGCCAGCAGCTTACAAGCGGGAGGGCTGAATGAGCAGTTCTTC. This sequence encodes CASSLQAGGLNEQFF.

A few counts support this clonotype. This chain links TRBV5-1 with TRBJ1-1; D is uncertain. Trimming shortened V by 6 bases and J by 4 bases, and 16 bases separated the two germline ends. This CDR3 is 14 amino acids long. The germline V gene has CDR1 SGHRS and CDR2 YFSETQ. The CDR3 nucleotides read TGCGCCAGCACTCTTGATGGGTCGGGCACTGAAGCTTTCTTT. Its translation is CASTLDGSGTEAFF.

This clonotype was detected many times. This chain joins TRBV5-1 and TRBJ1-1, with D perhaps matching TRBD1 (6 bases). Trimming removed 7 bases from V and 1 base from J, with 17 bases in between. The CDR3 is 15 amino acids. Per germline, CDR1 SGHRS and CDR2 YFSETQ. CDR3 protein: CASAPSGVRNTEAFF. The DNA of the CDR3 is TGCGCCAGCGCCCCTTCAGGGGTGCGGAACACTGAAGCTTTCTTT.

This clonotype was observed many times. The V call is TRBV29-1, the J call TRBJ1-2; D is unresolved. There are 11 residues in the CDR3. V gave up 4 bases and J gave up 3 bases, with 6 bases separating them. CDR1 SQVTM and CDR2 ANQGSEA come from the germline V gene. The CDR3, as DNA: TGCAGCGTTGGGGAGCACTATGGCTACACCTTC. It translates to CSVGEHYGYTF. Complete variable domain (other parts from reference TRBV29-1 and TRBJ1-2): SAVISQKPSRDICQRGTSLTIQCQVDSQVTMMFWYRQQPGQSLTLIATANQGSEATYESGFVIDKFPISRPNLTFSTLTVSNMSPEDSSIYLCSVGEHYGYTFGSGTRLTVV.

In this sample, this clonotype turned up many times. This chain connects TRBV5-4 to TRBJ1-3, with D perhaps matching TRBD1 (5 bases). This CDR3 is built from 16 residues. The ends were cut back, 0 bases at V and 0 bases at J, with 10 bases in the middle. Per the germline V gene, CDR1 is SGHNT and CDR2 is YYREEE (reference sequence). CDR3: CASSLVPGTSGNTIYF. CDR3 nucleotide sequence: TGTGCCAGCAGCTTGGTTCCCGGGACCTCTGGAAACACCATATATTTT.

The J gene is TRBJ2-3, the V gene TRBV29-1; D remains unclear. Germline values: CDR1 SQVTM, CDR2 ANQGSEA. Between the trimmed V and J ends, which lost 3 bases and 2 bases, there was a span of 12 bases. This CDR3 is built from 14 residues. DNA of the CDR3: TGCAGCGTTGACGCAGGCTTCCCCACAGATACGCAGTATTTT. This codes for CSVDAGFPTDTQYF.

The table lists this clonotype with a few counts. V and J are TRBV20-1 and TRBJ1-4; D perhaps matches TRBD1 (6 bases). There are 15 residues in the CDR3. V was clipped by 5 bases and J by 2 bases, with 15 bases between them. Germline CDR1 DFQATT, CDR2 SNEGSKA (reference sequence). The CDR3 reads CSAPPGGRTNEKLFF. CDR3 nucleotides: TGCAGTGCTCCACCGGGGGGCAGGACTAATGAAAAACTGTTTTTT.

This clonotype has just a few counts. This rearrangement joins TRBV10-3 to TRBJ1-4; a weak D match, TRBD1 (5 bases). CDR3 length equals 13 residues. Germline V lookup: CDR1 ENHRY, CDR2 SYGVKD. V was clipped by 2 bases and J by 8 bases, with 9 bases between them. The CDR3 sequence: CAISETGPEKLFF. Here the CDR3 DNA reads TGTGCCATCAGTGAGACAGGACCCGAAAAACTGTTTTTT.

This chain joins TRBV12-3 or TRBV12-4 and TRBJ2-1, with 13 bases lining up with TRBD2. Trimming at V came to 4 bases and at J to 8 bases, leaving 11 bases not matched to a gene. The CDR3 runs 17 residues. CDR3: CASSSRGLAGVSDEQFF. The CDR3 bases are TGTGCCAGCAGTTCCCGAGGACTAGCGGGAGTCTCCGATGAGCAGTTCTTC.

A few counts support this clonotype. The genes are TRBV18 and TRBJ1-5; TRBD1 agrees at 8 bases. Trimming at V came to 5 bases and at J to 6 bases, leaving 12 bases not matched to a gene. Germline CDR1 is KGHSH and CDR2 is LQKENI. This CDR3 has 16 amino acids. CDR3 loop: CASSSETGASGQPQHF. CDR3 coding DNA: TGTGCCAGCTCATCCGAGACAGGGGCTTCAGGTCAGCCCCAGCATTTT.

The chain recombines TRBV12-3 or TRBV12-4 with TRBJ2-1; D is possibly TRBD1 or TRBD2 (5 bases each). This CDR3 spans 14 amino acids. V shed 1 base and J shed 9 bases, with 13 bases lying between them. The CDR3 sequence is CASSLGDPSGEQFF. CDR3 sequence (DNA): TGTGCCAGCAGTTTAGGGGACCCCTCGGGTGAGCAGTTCTTC.